Reported below is one T cell receptor (beta chain). Its antigen is not identified. This sample is drawn from a study of cytomegalovirus exposure and HLA in healthy donors. Study overall: A later analysis reported the roughly 130 validation repertoires used the same platform as the roughly 700 first-cohort repertoires. The study's findings and limits: The listing of roughly 160 TCR beta chains classed them as cytomegalovirus-associated. In the roughly 110 validation repertoires, under 95% of cluster scores exceeded 0, per a later analysis. Accounts indicate the classifier identified cytomegalovirus status with strong specificity and sensitivity.

Some clones are missing from TCRdb's copy, which holds only in-frame ones; the method was immunoSEQ multiplex PCR. This sample has around 56,000 clones, with 93% found just once. The CDR3 runs to 14 residues. The ends lost 7 bases at V and 2 bases at J; junction bases unmatched: 4. Germline V gene data show CDR1 as SNHLY and CDR2 as FYNNEI. The J gene is TRBJ2-7, the V gene TRBV2; 11 bases line up with TRBD1. Sequenced sample: PBMCs. The receptor was isolated from a woman aged 18-29 years in good health and CMV-seropositive. The chain's CDR3 is CASIVGQGAYEQYF. The CDR3 coding sequence is TGTGCCAGCATAGTGGGACAGGGGGCCTACGAGCAGTACTTC.